Each of the 31 T cell receptor beta chains below was sequenced from the same sample in a study of shared clonotypes between healthy human individuals. The table came from immunoSEQ multiplex PCR; TCRdb's copy has only in-frame clones and leaves some out. The repertoire consists of approximately 2.4 million clones, with roughly 95% occurring once and the leading ten covering roughly 0.13%. The sample comprised naive CD4+ T cells sorted from blood. As to subset: CD45RA+ positively selected. These receptor sequences come from a man between 18 and 35 years old in good health.

The V call is TRBV19, the J call TRBJ2-7; the D gene is possibly TRBD2 (6 bases). V was cut by 9 bases and J by 1 base, with 19 bases left in between. The CDR3 runs 15 residues. Germline V CDR1 and CDR2: LNHDA, SQIVND (reference sequence). The CDR3 here is CASNSRGGPSYEQYF. CDR3 nucleotides: TGTGCCAGCAATTCGAGGGGAGGACCGTCCTACGAGCAGTACTTC.

The rearrangement uses TRBV15 and TRBJ1-3; no firm D call. There are 15 residues in the CDR3. V was pared by 3 bases and J by 0 bases, with 9 bases between. Germline V gene lookup returns CDR1 LNHNV and CDR2 YYDKDF (reference sequence). The CDR3: CATSSTPFSGNTIYF. The CDR3 DNA sequence: TGTGCCACCAGCAGTACCCCCTTCTCTGGAAACACCATATATTTT.

V usage is TRBV7-7 and J usage is TRBJ1-2, with TRBD1 as a possible D gene (5 bases). This CDR3 is 13 amino acids long. The germline CDR1 and CDR2 sequences are SSHAT and FNYEAQ (reference sequence). Trimming removed 6 bases at V and 4 bases at J, with 12 bases between. For the CDR3, the DNA is TGTGCCAGCAGTGGCCAGGGATCCTATGGCTACACCTTC. Translating it yields CASSGQGSYGYTF.

The chain has TRBV7-2 and TRBJ1-5, with a tentative D call TRBD1 (5 bases). Germline V gene data show CDR1 as SGHTA and CDR2 as FQGNSA. V was cut by 1 base and J by 4 bases, with 14 bases left in between. The CDR3 extends over 16 amino acids. This CDR3 reads CASSLESGPRNQPQHF. CDR3 sequence (DNA): TGTGCCAGCAGCTTAGAGTCAGGGCCGAGAAATCAGCCCCAGCATTTT.

The genes are TRBV2 and TRBJ2-2, with 7 bases lining up with TRBD1. CDR3 length: 15 amino acids. The V segment lost 6 bases and the J segment 1 base; nucleotides outside the gene matches: 5. Per the germline V gene, CDR1 is SNHLY and CDR2 is FYNNEI. CDR3 region: CASRATGRNTGELFF. As DNA, the CDR3 is TGTGCCAGCAGAGCGACAGGGAGGAACACCGGGGAGCTGTTTTTT.

A single count supports this clone. This rearrangement joins TRBV28 to TRBJ2-5, with D possibly being TRBD2 (6 bases). V was shortened by 10 bases and J by 12 bases, with 15 bases between the two germline ends. The germline gives CDR1 MDHEN, CDR2 SYDVKM. The CDR3 runs to 10 residues. This chain's CDR3 is CATRGTSEYF. The CDR3 DNA reads TGTGCCACCCGGGGGACTTCAGAGTACTTC.

The chain recombines TRBV28 with TRBJ2-2; 8 bases are shared with TRBD1. V dropped 8 bases and J dropped 1; count of bases not matched to a gene: 3. Per germline, CDR1 MDHEN and CDR2 SYDVKM. CDR3 size: 14 residues. CDR3 nucleotides: TGTGCCAGCCTTGACAGGGGGAACACCGGGGAGCTGTTTTTT. Translation: CASLDRGNTGELFF.

The rearrangement joins TRBV6-5 to TRBJ2-1, with D perhaps TRBD2 (5 bases). The CDR3 consists of 15 residues. Germline V gene sequence: CDR1 MNHEY, CDR2 SVGAGI. V was clipped by 7 bases and J by 0 bases, with 13 bases between them. The CDR3 protein is CASKEGLHSYNEQFF. The CDR3 nucleotides are TGTGCCAGCAAAGAGGGCCTGCACTCCTACAATGAGCAGTTCTTC.

In its sample, this clone was seen once. The genes are TRBV18 and TRBJ2-5; a weak D match, TRBD2 (6 bases). The V end lost 6 bases, the J end lost 1 base, and 18 bases lay between the germline ends. The CDR3 covers 16 residues. CDR1 and CDR2 from the germline V gene are KGHSH and LQKENI. This chain's CDR3 is CASSPRAAGGQETQYF. CDR3 in DNA: TGTGCCAGCTCCCCCCGGGCAGCCGGGGGCCAAGAGACCCAGTACTTC.

The chain carries TRBV5-1 and TRBJ1-6; no reliable D call. V lost 0 bases, J lost 8 bases, and 9 bases lay in between. CDR1 is SGHRS and CDR2 is YFSETQ in the germline V gene. CDR3 length: 14 amino acids. The CDR3 coding sequence is TGCGCCAGCAGCTTGGCCTTTCAGGATTCACCCCTCCACTTT. This encodes CASSLAFQDSPLHF.

Note on this clone: Its ends do not fully match the called genes, so a read error is possible. The CDR3 DNA reads as TGTGCTAGCAGCTTAGGGCGGACAGCTAATGAAAAACTGTTTTTT. Translation: CASSLGRTANEKLFF. This chain uses TRBV7-7 with TRBJ1-4; perhaps TRBD1 as D (6 bases). Germline loops: CDR1 SSHAT, CDR2 FNYEAQ (reference sequence). This CDR3 contains 15 residues. Based on the CDR3 plus reference TRBV7-7 and TRBJ1-4, the full variable domain is GAGVSQSPRYKVTKRGQDVTLRCDPISSHATLYWYQQALGQGPEFLTYFNYEAQPDKSGLPSDRFSAERPEGSISTLTIQRTEQRDSAMYRCASSLGRTANEKLFFGSGTQLSVL.

This CDR3 reads CASSSPLIRETQYF. CDR3 bases: TGCGCCAGCAGCTCCCCCCTGATTAGAGAGACCCAGTACTTC. The chain couples TRBV5-1 to TRBJ2-5; D not resolved. Germline V CDR1 and CDR2: SGHRS, YFSETQ. CDR3 size: 14 residues. V gave up 3 bases and J gave up 4 bases, with 13 bases separating them.

This chain links TRBV14 with TRBJ2-1, with a weak D call TRBD2 (5 bases). Trimming left V 4 bases short and J 2 bases short, with 15 bases between. The CDR3 covers 16 residues. Germline loops: CDR1 SGHDN, CDR2 FVKESK. The CDR3 bases are TGTGCCAGCAGCCCTAGTCTAGGGAGCCCCTACAATGAGCAGTTCTTC. It codes for CASSPSLGSPYNEQFF.

The J gene is TRBJ2-2, the V gene TRBV2, with D hard to call. This CDR3 has 13 residues. V was shortened by 4 bases and J by 6 bases, with 9 bases between the two germline ends. Germline V gene data show CDR1 as SNHLY and CDR2 as FYNNEI. CDR3 sequence reads: CASSGVGSGELFF. The CDR3 nucleotides read TGTGCCAGCAGTGGAGTTGGGTCCGGGGAGCTGTTTTTT.

The chain couples TRBV11-2 to TRBJ1-2; TRBD1 agrees at 7 bases. Germline loops: CDR1 SGHAT, CDR2 FQNNGV. CDR3 length equals 14 residues. V was pared by 7 bases and J by 2 bases, with 7 bases of the junction left unmatched. The CDR3 sequence is CASTIEGQNYGYTF. DNA of the CDR3: TGTGCCAGCACCATCGAGGGACAGAACTATGGCTACACCTTC. The whole variable domain, remainder taken from reference TRBV11-2 and TRBJ1-2, is EAGVAQSPRYKIIEKRQSVAFWCNPISGHATLYWYQQILGQGPKLLIQFQNNGVVDDSQLPKDRFSAERLKGVDSTLKIQPAKLEDSAVYLCASTIEGQNYGYTFGSGTRLTVV.

J is TRBJ2-1 and V is TRBV6-5, with D perhaps matching TRBD1 or TRBD2 (5 bases each). The germline V and J ends were trimmed by 6 bases and 8 bases, with 11 bases remaining between them. Germline V gene lookup returns CDR1 MNHEY and CDR2 SVGAGI. The CDR3 is 12 residues long. This CDR3 is CASRRGTDEQFF. In nucleotides, the CDR3 is TGTGCCAGCAGGAGAGGGACGGATGAGCAGTTCTTC.

Notes on this clone: Additional DNA sequences in this sample encode the identical CDR3. The gene calls are TRBV5-1 and TRBJ2-5; D uncertain. This CDR3 has 14 amino acids. CDR1 and CDR2 (germline): SGHRS, YFSETQ. The germline V and J ends were trimmed by 2 bases and 0 bases, with 8 bases remaining between them. The CDR3 region is CASSFSGYQETQYF. The CDR3 DNA reads as TGCGCCAGCAGCTTCTCAGGATACCAAGAGACCCAGTACTTC.

This chain links TRBV30 with TRBJ1-5, with D maybe TRBD1 (6 bases). Trimming took 2 bases from V and 1 from J, leaving 9 bases between them. The CDR3 has 14 residues. Per germline, CDR1 GTSNPN and CDR2 SVGIG (reference sequence). CDR3 coding DNA: TGTGCCTGGAGTAAAGGGGGGAGCAATCAGCCCCAGCATTTT. Translating it yields CAWSKGGSNQPQHF. Using reference TRBV30 and TRBJ1-5 for the parts outside the CDR3, the full variable domain is SQTIHQWPATLVQPVGSPLSLECTVEGTSNPNLYWYRQAAGRGLQLLFYSVGIGQISSEVPQNLSASRPQDRQFILSSKKLLLSDSGFYLCAWSKGGSNQPQHFGDGTRLSIL.

V is TRBV7-9 and J is TRBJ1-2, with a possible D match to TRBD1 (5 bases). The CDR3 is 13 amino acids. V was pared by 5 bases and J by 4 bases, with 11 bases between. CDR1 is SEHNR, CDR2 FQNEAQ, per germline (reference sequence). CDR3 coding DNA: TGTGCCAGCAGCCCTGGGGCGCTCTATGGCTACACCTTC. It codes for CASSPGALYGYTF.

The J gene is TRBJ2-1, the V gene TRBV13; 12 positions agree with TRBD2. The V segment lost 1 base and the J segment 0 bases; nucleotides outside the gene matches: 10. Looked up from germline, CDR1 is PRHDT and CDR2 is FYEKMQ (reference sequence). This CDR3 spans 20 amino acids. CDR3 residues: CASSLVFATSGGHSYNEQFF. The CDR3 nucleotides are TGTGCCAGCAGCTTAGTTTTCGCGACTAGCGGGGGACACTCCTACAATGAGCAGTTCTTC.

Details on this clone: The sample contains more than one DNA sequence encoding this CDR3. The chain carries TRBV11-2 and TRBJ2-7; the D gene is possibly TRBD2 (5 bases). The CDR3 has 14 residues. Between the trimmed V and J ends, which lost 1 base and 0 bases, there was a span of 7 bases. Germline loops: CDR1 SGHAT, CDR2 FQNNGV. CDR3 sequence reads: CASSLAGSSYEQYF. Here the CDR3 DNA reads TGTGCCAGCAGCTTAGCGGGGAGCTCCTACGAGCAGTACTTC.

This clone was seen just once. The CDR3 here is CASSWGGGELFF. In DNA form, the CDR3 reads TGTGCCAGCAGTTGGGGAGGGGGGGAGCTGTTTTTT. V is TRBV6-5 and J is TRBJ2-2, with 7 bases identical to TRBD2. The V gene's germline CDR1 is MNHEY and CDR2 SVGAGI. Trimming cost V 4 bases and J 8 bases; bases outside gene matches: 1. The CDR3 is made up of 12 amino acids.

The chain combines TRBV2 with TRBJ2-7; 7 positions agree with TRBD2. The length of the CDR3 is 14 residues. The V gene end was trimmed by 4 bases and the J gene end by 2 bases; junction bases not matched to a gene: 5. Germline CDR1 and CDR2: SNHLY and FYNNEI. The CDR3 here is CASSVLAATYEQYF. In DNA, the CDR3 is TGTGCCAGCAGTGTTCTAGCGGCAACCTACGAGCAGTACTTC.

This clone has just one count. V is TRBV30 and J is TRBJ2-7; tentatively, D is TRBD2 (6 bases). From germline, CDR1 is GTSNPN and CDR2 SVGIG (reference sequence). The CDR3 runs to 13 residues. With 5 bases removed from V and 2 bases from J, the gap between germline ends came to 13 bases. The CDR3 sequence is CAWRRDSTYEQYF. CDR3 nucleotides: TGTGCCTGGCGCCGGGACTCAACCTACGAGCAGTACTTC.

The CDR3 nucleotides are TGTGCCAGCAGGGGGACCCCGGGTAGGGAGGACACTGAAGCTTTCTTT. Protein sequence: CASRGTPGREDTEAFF. This rearrangement joins TRBV2 to TRBJ1-1; weak D call: TRBD1 (5 bases). Germline CDR1 and CDR2: SNHLY and FYNNEI. The V gene lost 6 bases and the J gene lost 3 bases, with 20 bases spanning the gap. The CDR3 has 16 amino acids.

This chain joins TRBV27 and TRBJ1-1; D remains ambiguous. Trimming shortened V by 2 bases and J by 7 bases, and 14 bases separated the two germline ends. CDR1 is MNHEY, CDR2 SMNVEV, per germline (reference sequence). The CDR3 has 14 residues. The CDR3 loop reads CASSLGVERGEAFF. The CDR3 bases are TGTGCCAGCAGTTTAGGGGTGGAGCGGGGTGAAGCTTTCTTT.

A remark on this clone: Other DNA sequences of this sample code for an identical CDR3. The chain employs TRBV7-2 and TRBJ1-1; D is ambiguous. This CDR3 contains 13 residues. In germline, CDR1 is SGHTA, CDR2 FQGNSA. Trimming stripped 1 base from V and 1 base from J, with 4 bases between. In DNA, the CDR3 is TGTGCCAGCAGCTTAGGGAGGAACACTGAAGCTTTCTTT. This codes for CASSLGRNTEAFF.

V and J are TRBV5-1 and TRBJ1-6; D unclear. Trimming took 0 bases from V and 1 from J, leaving 14 bases between them. CDR1 and CDR2 (germline): SGHRS, YFSETQ. The CDR3 covers 18 residues. The CDR3 loop reads CASSLVAVTRSYNSPLHF. In DNA, the CDR3 is TGCGCCAGCAGCTTGGTGGCAGTTACAAGGTCCTATAATTCACCCCTCCACTTT.

Regarding this clone: A junction boundary mismatches the germline segment, possibly from a read error. CDR3 nucleotides: TGCGCCAGCAGCTTCGGTCTAAGCTCCTACGAGCAATACTTC. It is translated as CASSFGLSSYEQYF. V is TRBV5-1 and J is TRBJ2-7; D not resolved. The CDR3 is 14 amino acids. CDR1 and CDR2 (germline): SGHRS, YFSETQ.

V gene TRBV7-6 combines with J gene TRBJ1-6; TRBD1 aligns across 9 bases. V gave up 1 base and J gave up 11 bases; unmatched junction bases: 9. The germline gives CDR1 SGHVS, CDR2 FNYEAQ. The CDR3 consists of 16 residues. In nucleotides, the CDR3 is TGTGCCAGCAGCTTAGGGGCACCGGGACAGGGTACACCCCTCCACTTT. Translating it yields CASSLGAPGQGTPLHF.

In DNA form, the CDR3 reads TGCGCCAGCAGCCAACTACTCTACAATGAGCAGTTCTTC. Translated: CASSQLLYNEQFF. The genes are TRBV4-3 and TRBJ2-1; no reliable D call. Per germline, CDR1 LGHNA and CDR2 YSLEER. This CDR3 has 13 residues. V was trimmed by 2 bases and J by 3 bases, leaving 5 bases between them.